Shown below are 20 T cell receptor beta chains from a single sample sequenced in a study of metastatic and nonmetastatic thyroid tumors. Using MiXCR, TCRdb reanalyzed the PCR reads. The repertoire holds some 20,000 clones, about a third seen once, with around 30% in the top ten. Thyroid surgery had not been preceded by any treatment in any patient. Sequencing was done on a sample of tumor tissue. All receptors derive from a female donor with papillary thyroid cancer or a benign thyroid nodule (not recorded which). Some clones in this sample may be carry-over from other donors' samples.

V and J are TRBV11-2 and TRBJ2-1, with D hard to call. CDR1 is SGHAT and CDR2 is FQNNGV in the germline V gene. The ends were cut back, 5 bases at V and 6 bases at J, with 14 bases in the middle. This CDR3 contains 14 residues. The CDR3 spells CASSPSRQLNEQFF. In nucleotides, the CDR3 is TGTGCCAGCAGCCCGAGTAGGCAGCTCAATGAGCAGTTCTTC.

The V and J genes are TRBV5-1 and TRBJ1-2, with 10 bases aligning to TRBD1. Germline V gene data show CDR1 as SGHRS and CDR2 as YFSETQ. The CDR3 covers 16 residues. V shed 3 bases, J shed 5 bases, and the junction held 10 bases outside the gene matches. CDR3 loop: CASSWRTGGTGYGYTF. The CDR3 nucleotides read TGCGCCAGCAGCTGGCGGACAGGGGGAACAGGATATGGCTACACCTTC.

The chain links TRBV7-3 to TRBJ2-2; D perhaps matches TRBD1 (6 bases). Germline V gives CDR1 SGHTA, CDR2 FQGTGA. The CDR3 has 14 residues. The ends were cut back, 4 bases at V and 1 base at J, with 7 bases in the middle. This chain's CDR3 is CASSWGQNTGELFF. The CDR3 nucleotides are TGTGCCAGCAGCTGGGGACAGAACACCGGGGAGCTGTTTTTT.

J is TRBJ1-2 and V is TRBV5-1, with a tentative D call TRBD1 (5 bases). The CDR3 contains 12 residues. V was shortened by 0 bases and J by 5 bases, with 5 bases between the two germline ends. Per germline, CDR1 SGHRS and CDR2 YFSETQ. In DNA form, the CDR3 reads TGCGCCAGCAGCTTGGAGGGGTATGGCTACACCTTC. This encodes CASSLEGYGYTF. The full variable domain, with the rest looked up from reference TRBV5-1 and TRBJ1-2, is KAGVTQTPRYLIKTRGQQVTLSCSPISGHRSVSWYQQTPGQGLQFLFEYFSETQRNKGNFPGRFSGRQFSNSRSEMNVSTLELGDSALYLCASSLEGYGYTFGSGTRLTVV.

CDR3 coding DNA: TGTGCCAGCAGTTACTCGACTAGCACAGATACGCAGTATTTT. Residues: CASSYSTSTDTQYF. The chain uses TRBV6-2 or TRBV6-3 and TRBJ2-3; D unclear. The CDR3 sequence is 14 residues long. The V end lost 0 bases, the J end lost 0 bases, and 4 bases lay between the germline ends. CDR1 is MNHEY and CDR2 is SVGEGT in the germline V gene.

This clone was observed a handful of times. The CDR3 region has the DNA TGTGCCAGCACCCGGCAGACGGGAGATGGCTACACCTTC. The encoded protein is CASTRQTGDGYTF. The chain couples TRBV6-1 to TRBJ1-2; no clear D gene. Trimming removed 7 bases from V and 6 bases from J, with 15 bases in between. CDR3 length equals 13 residues. The germline CDR1 and CDR2 sequences are MNHNS and SASEGT.

The genes are TRBV20-1 and TRBJ2-1; 12 nucleotides match TRBD2. CDR1 DFQATT and CDR2 SNEGSKA come from the germline V gene (reference sequence). Losses at the gene ends were 0 bases for V and 3 bases for J; bases not matched to a gene: 12. The CDR3 consists of 19 residues. CDR3 in amino acids: CSARDLGRLAGDHYNEQFF. CDR3 sequence (DNA): TGCAGTGCTAGAGATTTAGGGCGACTAGCGGGGGACCACTACAATGAGCAGTTCTTC.

This clone was counted a few times. The chain uses TRBV15 and TRBJ2-5; tentative D call: TRBD1 (6 bases). The CDR3 is 17 residues long. The V and J ends lost 0 bases and 2 bases respectively, with 16 bases between them. Germline values: CDR1 LNHNV, CDR2 YYDKDF (reference sequence). CDR3 loop: CATSREGGSRKQETQYF. The CDR3 DNA sequence: TGTGCCACCAGCAGAGAAGGGGGTAGCAGAAAACAAGAGACCCAGTACTTC.

Only one count was recorded for this clone. The gene calls are TRBV30 and TRBJ1-1; 8 nucleotides align to TRBD1. The V segment lost 4 bases and the J segment 4 bases; nucleotides outside the gene matches: 8. The CDR3 is made up of 14 amino acids. Germline CDR1 is GTSNPN and CDR2 is SVGIG (reference sequence). The CDR3 is CAWTPGTGLTEAFF. CDR3 nucleotide sequence: TGTGCCTGGACCCCCGGGACAGGTCTCACTGAAGCTTTCTTT.

This clone occurred a few times. The CDR3 spells CASSPGTGEAGELFF. In DNA form, the CDR3 reads TGTGCCAGCAGCCCCGGGACAGGGGAGGCCGGGGAGCTGTTTTTT. This chain joins TRBV27 and TRBJ2-2; 10 bases map to TRBD1. V shed 6 bases, J shed 6 bases, and the junction held 7 bases outside the gene matches. Germline CDR1 is MNHEY and CDR2 is SMNVEV (reference sequence). The CDR3 totals 15 residues.

Only a few counts were recorded for this clone. This chain connects TRBV24-1 to TRBJ2-1; 9 bases line up with TRBD2. The germline CDR1 and CDR2 sequences are KGHDR and SFDVKD. The CDR3 sequence is 19 residues long. V trimming: 4 bases; J trimming: 8 bases; junction bases outside the gene matches: 20. Here the CDR3 DNA reads TGTGCCACCAGTGACCCGACTAGCGGAGGTTCGGTAGACTGGGATGAGCAGTTCTTC. It translates to CATSDPTSGGSVDWDEQFF.

This clone was observed a few times. The chain links TRBV28 to TRBJ1-5; no definite D call. Germline lookup yields CDR1 MDHEN and CDR2 SYDVKM. The V and J ends lost 3 bases and 0 bases respectively, with 6 bases between them. The CDR3 length is 14 residues. The CDR3 loop reads CASSFQISNQPQHF. In DNA, the CDR3 is TGTGCCAGCAGTTTTCAGATTAGCAATCAGCCCCAGCATTTT.

This clone was picked up a small number of times. The gene calls are TRBV6-4 and TRBJ1-1; a weak D match, TRBD1 (6 bases). The CDR3 has 13 residues. Germline V CDR1 and CDR2: MRHNA, SNTAGT. The V end was cut by 3 bases, the J end by 4 bases, with 9 bases between. The CDR3: CASSEQGSTEAFF. As DNA, the CDR3 is TGTGCCAGCAGTGAACAGGGTAGCACTGAAGCTTTCTTT.

The chain links TRBV20-1 to TRBJ2-7, with D tentatively TRBD1 or TRBD2 (5 bases each). V gave up 2 bases and J gave up 0 bases, with 14 bases separating them. This CDR3 is built from 15 residues. Germline V gene data show CDR1 as DFQATT and CDR2 as SNEGSKA (reference sequence). The CDR3 DNA follows: TGCAGTGCTAGACGGGGCCAATTAAGCTCCTACGAGCAGTACTTC. Translated, it gives CSARRGQLSSYEQYF.

This clone was found a few times. This chain uses TRBV28 with TRBJ1-1, with TRBD1 as a possible D gene (5 bases). This CDR3 comprises 13 residues. V was clipped by 8 bases and J by 5 bases, with 15 bases between them. Per germline, CDR1 MDHEN and CDR2 SYDVKM. The CDR3 region has the DNA TGTGCCAGCTCAAAGGGGCTCGCTACTGAAGCTTTCTTT. Protein: CASSKGLATEAFF.

The rearrangement uses TRBV28 and TRBJ1-5, with D possibly matching TRBD1 (5 bases). The CDR3 contains 15 residues. V was clipped by 6 bases and J by 5 bases, with 17 bases between them. CDR1 is MDHEN and CDR2 is SYDVKM in the germline V gene. In DNA form, the CDR3 reads TGTGCCAGCAGCCAGGGACCTAACGGGGATCAGCCCCAGCATTTT. Its protein product is CASSQGPNGDQPQHF.

The chain recombines TRBV6-5 with TRBJ2-2, with TRBD2 matching over 7 bases. V lost 4 bases and J lost 5; bases outside the gene matches: 10. The CDR3 has 16 residues. Looked up from germline, CDR1 is MNHEY and CDR2 is SVGAGI. CDR3 amino acids: CASSSPTRGSTGELFF. CDR3 nucleotide sequence: TGTGCCAGCAGTTCACCGACTCGCGGGAGTACCGGGGAGCTGTTTTTT.

The chain recombines TRBV5-1 with TRBJ2-3; 10 nucleotides match TRBD2. CDR1 is SGHRS, CDR2 YFSETQ, per germline. Trimming at V came to 8 bases and at J to 3 bases, leaving 9 bases not matched to a gene. This CDR3 is 15 amino acids long. CDR3 bases: TGCGCCAGTCGGTCGGGACTAGCGAGTACAGATACGCAGTATTTT. This sequence encodes CASRSGLASTDTQYF.

The genes are TRBV11-2 and TRBJ1-2; TRBD1 agrees at 7 bases. CDR1 and CDR2 from the germline V gene are SGHAT and FQNNGV. The V and J ends lost 5 bases and 6 bases, in that order; junction bases with no gene match: 3. This CDR3 is 12 amino acids long. This chain's CDR3 is CASSRQGDGYTF. DNA of the CDR3: TGTGCCAGCAGCCGCCAGGGGGATGGCTACACCTTC. Drawing the rest from reference TRBV11-2 and TRBJ1-2, the complete variable domain is EAGVAQSPRYKIIEKRQSVAFWCNPISGHATLYWYQQILGQGPKLLIQFQNNGVVDDSQLPKDRFSAERLKGVDSTLKIQPAKLEDSAVYLCASSRQGDGYTFGSGTRLTVV.

This clone was counted between two and nine times. The chain couples TRBV19 to TRBJ1-6; weak D call: TRBD1 (5 bases). V dropped 7 bases and J dropped 6 bases, with 13 bases sitting between them. This CDR3 spans 14 amino acids. The germline gives CDR1 LNHDA, CDR2 SQIVND (reference sequence). CDR3 bases: TGTGCCAGTACCCACTCGGACACTAATTCACCCCTCCACTTT. It yields the protein CASTHSDTNSPLHF.